The 28 T cell receptor beta chains presented below share a single source sample, sequenced in a study of OX40 agonist ivuxolimab in advanced cancers. Profiling relied on immunoSEQ multiplex PCR, and the TCRdb table lists in-frame clones only, not all of them. The table includes about 67,000 clones, about 90% detected once. The source material was CD4+ or CD8+ T cells sorted from blood, sampled in a trial of the OX40 agonist ivuxolimab. Receptor source: an adult with an advanced solid tumor such as melanoma, head and neck, liver or kidney cancer.

The chain combines TRBV7-9 with TRBJ2-7; 8 positions match TRBD1. J lost 4 bases, V lost 3 bases, and 8 bases had no gene match. CDR3 length equals 15 residues. CDR1 and CDR2 (germline): SEHNR, FQNEAQ (reference sequence). The CDR3 is CASSFQGAFTYEQYF. CDR3 nucleotides: TGTGCCAGCAGCTTTCAGGGGGCTTTCACATACGAGCAGTACTTC.

This clone was seen a few times. The V call is TRBV29-1, the J call TRBJ1-2; D is possibly TRBD1 (5 bases). CDR3 length equals 12 residues. CDR1 and CDR2 (germline): SQVTM, ANQGSEA. Between the trimmed V and J ends, which lost 5 bases and 4 bases, there was a span of 11 bases. The CDR3 nucleotides are TGCAGCGTTACAATCCAGGGCTATGGCTACACCTTC. Translating gives CSVTIQGYGYTF.

J is TRBJ1-2 and V is TRBV28; 7 bases match TRBD1. From germline, CDR1 is MDHEN and CDR2 SYDVKM. Trimming at V came to 5 bases and at J to 4 bases, leaving 7 bases not matched to a gene. This CDR3 is built from 14 residues. The chain's CDR3 is CASSPAGTAYGYTF. The CDR3 DNA follows: TGTGCCAGCAGTCCTGCCGGGACAGCCTATGGCTACACCTTC.

This clone was picked up one time. The rearrangement joins TRBV4-1 to TRBJ1-6; a weak D match, TRBD1 (5 bases). The length of the CDR3 is 15 residues. Germline V lookup: CDR1 MGHRA, CDR2 YSYEKL. V dropped 1 base and J dropped 7 bases, with 11 bases sitting between them. The CDR3 sequence is CASSQAGDFNSPLHF. CDR3 in DNA: TGCGCCAGCAGCCAAGCCGGGGACTTCAATTCACCCCTCCACTTT.

This clone was seen a single time. The chain is built from TRBV28 and TRBJ1-2; the D gene is possibly TRBD1 (6 bases). V shed 10 bases and J shed 4 bases, with 16 bases lying between them. Germline V gene data show CDR1 as MDHEN and CDR2 as SYDVKM. The CDR3 covers 13 residues. The CDR3 DNA sequence: TGTGCCAACTCGGCAGGGGTGGGCTATGGCTACACCTTC. This sequence encodes CANSAGVGYGYTF.

This chain links TRBV5-1 with TRBJ2-3; 8 nucleotides agree with TRBD2. V lost 2 bases, J lost 3 bases, and 2 bases stayed unmatched. Germline CDR1 reads SGHRS; CDR2 reads YFSETQ. This CDR3 region has 14 residues. The CDR3: CASSFSGETDTQYF. Written as DNA, the CDR3 is TGCGCCAGCAGCTTTAGCGGGGAAACAGATACGCAGTATTTT.

The genes are TRBV4-3 and TRBJ2-3; D is ambiguous. In germline, CDR1 is LGHNA, CDR2 YSLEER. This CDR3 has 14 amino acids. With 0 bases removed from V and 1 base from J, the gap between germline ends came to 5 bases. The CDR3 loop is CASSQEIGTDTQYF. The CDR3 DNA reads as TGCGCCAGCAGCCAAGAGATAGGCACAGATACGCAGTATTTT.

The genes are TRBV5-1 and TRBJ2-7; 7 bases are shared with TRBD1. The CDR3 runs to 14 residues. Germline lookup yields CDR1 SGHRS and CDR2 YFSETQ. With 4 bases clipped from V and 2 bases from J, the junction kept 6 bases outside the gene matches. DNA of the CDR3: TGCGCCAGCAGCGGTGGGACAGCTACCTACGAGCAGTACTTC. The encoded protein is CASSGGTATYEQYF.

V usage is TRBV13 and J usage is TRBJ2-1; 10 positions match TRBD2. Losses at the gene ends were 1 base for V and 5 bases for J; bases not matched to a gene: 11. Germline V gives CDR1 PRHDT, CDR2 FYEKMQ (reference sequence). This CDR3 contains 18 residues. The CDR3 region is CASSLDGLAGVGHNEQFF. Written as DNA, the CDR3 is TGTGCCAGCAGCTTAGACGGGCTAGCGGGAGTTGGTCACAATGAGCAGTTCTTC.

J is TRBJ2-2 and V is TRBV6-5, with D perhaps matching TRBD1 (7 bases). CDR1 is MNHEY and CDR2 is SVGAGI in the germline V gene. Between the trimmed V and J ends, which lost 10 bases and 4 bases, there was a span of 13 bases. This CDR3 has 13 amino acids. The CDR3 region has the DNA TGTGCCACCAGGGGGGATTTCACCGGGGAGCTGTTTTTT. Amino acids: CATRGDFTGELFF.

This rearrangement joins TRBV11-2 to TRBJ2-3; TRBD2 matches at 11 bases. V lost 3 bases, J lost 4 bases, and 6 bases stayed unmatched. CDR1 SGHAT and CDR2 FQNNGV come from the germline V gene. This CDR3 spans 16 amino acids. The CDR3 region has the DNA TGTGCCAGCAGCTTTATAGCGGGAGGGATGGCAGATACGCAGTATTTT. This translates into CASSFIAGGMADTQYF.

The chain uses TRBV28 and TRBJ1-4; a weak D match, TRBD1 (5 bases). Germline CDR1 MDHEN, CDR2 SYDVKM. Trimming pared 3 bases from V and 11 bases from J, leaving 7 bases between. CDR3 size: 11 residues. The CDR3 reads CASSFRDKLFF. The CDR3, as DNA: TGTGCCAGCAGTTTCAGGGATAAACTGTTTTTT.

V and J are TRBV28 and TRBJ2-3; D may match TRBD1 or TRBD2 (5 bases each). Germline lookup yields CDR1 MDHEN and CDR2 SYDVKM. CDR3 length: 19 amino acids. Trimming shortened V by 5 bases and J by 0 bases, and 24 bases separated the two germline ends. The CDR3 region has the DNA TGTGCCAGCAGTCCCTTAGGGACGCTATGGGCTTCTAGCACAGATACGCAGTATTTT. As protein: CASSPLGTLWASSTDTQYF.

J is TRBJ2-1 and V is TRBV19, with TRBD1 matching 9 bases. The CDR3 is 15 residues long. The germline gives CDR1 LNHDA, CDR2 SQIVND (reference sequence). V lost 5 bases and J lost 7; bases outside the gene matches: 9. For the CDR3, the DNA is TGTGCCAGTAGTGATCCCGGGACAGGGTTGAATGAGCAGTTCTTC. Residues: CASSDPGTGLNEQFF.

The chain uses TRBV11-3 and TRBJ1-1; D remains unclear. V was pared by 5 bases and J by 0 bases, with 10 bases between. CDR1 is SGHNT, CDR2 YENEEA, per germline. There are 14 residues in the CDR3. The CDR3 DNA reads as TGTGCCAGCAGCCTCGGGGTACTGAACACTGAAGCTTTCTTT. Residues: CASSLGVLNTEAFF.

The chain carries TRBV19 and TRBJ1-1, with D perhaps TRBD1 (6 bases). The germline gives CDR1 LNHDA, CDR2 SQIVND (reference sequence). Trimming took off 6 bases at V and 6 bases at J, with 17 bases between the two ends. This CDR3 region has 14 residues. The CDR3 spells CASRSPARGPEAFF. The CDR3, as DNA: TGTGCCAGTAGGTCCCCTGCCAGGGGTCCTGAAGCTTTCTTT.

This clone appeared a single time. The V gene is TRBV28, the J gene TRBJ2-7; 9 positions match TRBD1. CDR1 is MDHEN, CDR2 SYDVKM, per germline. V was clipped by 5 bases and J by 4 bases; unmatched bases: 9. This CDR3 has 15 amino acids. CDR3 nucleotide sequence: TGTGCCAGCAGTGAGCCCGGGACAGGGTCTTACGAGCAGTACTTC. Protein sequence: CASSEPGTGSYEQYF.

This rearrangement joins TRBV2 to TRBJ2-5, with D perhaps TRBD1 (6 bases). The length of the CDR3 is 17 residues. Trimming stripped 1 base from V and 1 base from J, with 16 bases between. Per germline, CDR1 SNHLY and CDR2 FYNNEI. The CDR3 reads CASSEVRGSTRQETQYF. The CDR3 bases are TGTGCCAGCAGTGAAGTCAGGGGTTCGACCCGCCAAGAGACCCAGTACTTC.

The chain combines TRBV7-2 with TRBJ2-7; 9 nucleotides align to TRBD1. The CDR3 is 16 residues long. After removal of 3 bases from V and 1 base from J, the junction contained 7 bases not matched to a gene. CDR1 is SGHTA, CDR2 FQGNSA, per germline. CDR3 bases: TGTGCCAGCAGCTTGGGGGGGACAGGGTTTTCCTACGAGCAGTACTTC. It specifies CASSLGGTGFSYEQYF.

The rearrangement joins TRBV7-9 to TRBJ2-1; D unresolved. This CDR3 region has 11 residues. Trimming pared 5 bases from V and 9 bases from J, leaving 8 bases between. Germline assignment: CDR1 SEHNR and CDR2 FQNEAQ (reference sequence). CDR3 DNA: TGTGCCAGCAGCCCGAGCCCTGAGCAGTTCTTC. Its protein is CASSPSPEQFF.

J is TRBJ2-1 and V is TRBV19; D is perhaps TRBD2 (6 bases). There are 13 residues in the CDR3. Trimming stripped 6 bases from V and 6 bases from J, with 12 bases between. Germline V lookup: CDR1 LNHDA, CDR2 SQIVND (reference sequence). In DNA form, the CDR3 reads TGTGCCAGTAGACCCGGGGGAACCAATGAGCAGTTCTTC. This codes for CASRPGGTNEQFF.

V usage is TRBV11-2 and J usage is TRBJ2-7; a weak D match, TRBD1 (6 bases). Per the germline V gene, CDR1 is SGHAT and CDR2 is FQNNGV. The CDR3 contains 15 residues. V gave up 5 bases and J gave up 2 bases, with 16 bases separating them. The CDR3 nucleotides read TGTGCCAGCAGCCTTTTGACAGGCCAAACCTACGAGCAGTACTTC. Its protein product is CASSLLTGQTYEQYF.

The chain has TRBV7-9 and TRBJ1-1; 7 bases map to TRBD1. V trimming: 3 bases; J trimming: 4 bases; junction bases outside the gene matches: 5. Per germline, CDR1 SEHNR and CDR2 FQNEAQ (reference sequence). This CDR3 is 14 amino acids long. Here the CDR3 reads CASSFRQGGTEAFF. Written as DNA, the CDR3 is TGTGCCAGCAGCTTTAGGCAGGGGGGCACTGAAGCTTTCTTT.

CDR3 protein: CATSSRGPGANVLTF. The DNA for the CDR3 is TGTGCCACCAGCAGTAGGGGACCTGGGGCCAACGTCCTGACTTTC. The rearrangement links TRBV15 to TRBJ2-6; D is perhaps TRBD1 or TRBD2 (5 bases each). Trimming left V 3 bases short and J 2 bases short, with 8 bases between. This CDR3 contains 15 residues. From germline, CDR1 is LNHNV and CDR2 YYDKDF (reference sequence).

The rearrangement uses TRBV5-1 and TRBJ1-3, with TRBD1 as a possible D gene (5 bases). V dropped 6 bases and J dropped 0 bases, with 7 bases sitting between them. The germline CDR1 and CDR2 sequences are SGHRS and YFSETQ. The CDR3 is made up of 13 amino acids. The CDR3 bases are TGCGCCAGCAAGACAGACTCTGGAAACACCATATATTTT. The encoded protein is CASKTDSGNTIYF.

This rearrangement joins TRBV30 to TRBJ1-4, with 7 positions matching TRBD1. Germline V gene lookup returns CDR1 GTSNPN and CDR2 SVGIG (reference sequence). The CDR3 runs 14 residues. V was pared by 5 bases and J by 5 bases, with 8 bases of the junction left unmatched. CDR3: CAWSPGQSNEKLFF. The CDR3 DNA reads TGTGCCTGGTCTCCGGGACAGAGCAATGAAAAACTGTTTTTT.

V gene TRBV5-5 combines with J gene TRBJ2-5; D is possibly TRBD1 (6 bases). The germline CDR1 and CDR2 sequences are SGHKS and YYEKEE (reference sequence). Trimming shortened V by 0 bases and J by 5 bases, and 17 bases separated the two germline ends. This CDR3 is built from 16 residues. CDR3 region: CASSLGTTGAGETQYF. The CDR3 bases are TGTGCCAGCAGCTTGGGGACGACAGGAGCCGGGGAGACCCAGTACTTC.

This clone was picked up a small number of times. The chain uses TRBV6-1 and TRBJ2-7; D not certain. The length of the CDR3 is 15 residues. CDR1 is MNHNS and CDR2 is SASEGT in the germline V gene. Trimming shortened V by 5 bases and J by 6 bases, and 20 bases separated the two germline ends. Here the CDR3 DNA reads TGTGCCAGCAGTAGCTCCGGACGGCATTTAGGCGAGCAGTACTTC. Translation gives CASSSSGRHLGEQYF.